One sample yielded the 29 T cell receptor beta chains listed below, sequenced in a study of blood T cell repertoires in COVID-19. Assay: immunoSEQ multiplex PCR; the TCRdb copy retains only in-frame clones and omits some. The sample contains 50,000 to 60,000 clones, 85% to 95% of which appear only once. The sequencing input was peripheral blood. The receptors were gathered from an elderly woman with acute or convalescent COVID-19.

The chain has TRBV27 and TRBJ2-1; 11 nucleotides line up with TRBD2. The V gene end was trimmed by 4 bases and the J gene end by 4 bases; junction bases not matched to a gene: 6. The CDR3 spans 16 residues. CDR1 MNHEY and CDR2 SMNVEV come from the germline V gene (reference sequence). DNA for the CDR3: TGTGCCAGCAGTTCTAGCGGGAGGTGGGGATACAATGAGCAGTTCTTC. Its protein is CASSSSGRWGYNEQFF.

The V gene is TRBV5-1, the J gene TRBJ1-3; D gene uncertain. Trimming left V 4 bases short and J 1 base short, with 18 bases between. From germline, CDR1 is SGHRS and CDR2 YFSETQ. This CDR3 has 17 amino acids. For the CDR3, the DNA is TGCGCCAGCAGCCTGCTCGATCGGGGAGATTCTGGAAACACCATATATTTT. Its protein is CASSLLDRGDSGNTIYF.

The V call is TRBV4-3, the J call TRBJ2-5, with 9 bases identical to TRBD1. V lost 5 bases to trimming and J lost 4 bases; unmatched junction nucleotides: 11. The CDR3 loop spans 16 amino acids. Germline CDR1 is LGHNA and CDR2 is YSLEER. This CDR3 reads CASSKGQGSPGETQYF. As DNA, the CDR3 is TGCGCCAGCAGCAAGGGACAGGGCTCCCCTGGAGAGACCCAGTACTTC.

The chain combines TRBV9 with TRBJ2-7; no firm D call. Germline CDR1 is SGDLS and CDR2 is YYNGEE. The CDR3 spans 16 residues. V gave up 4 bases and J gave up 6 bases, with 23 bases separating them. DNA of the CDR3: TGTGCCAGCAGCCCCCCGCGGTTACGCCGCGCATTCGAGCAGTACTTC. Translation gives CASSPPRLRRAFEQYF.

This sequence joins TRBV2 and TRBJ2-5, with 12 bases lining up with TRBD2. From germline, CDR1 is SNHLY and CDR2 FYNNEI. V lost 8 bases to trimming and J lost 4 bases; unmatched junction nucleotides: 14. The CDR3 sequence is 17 residues long. The CDR3 nucleotides read TGTGCCAGCGGGGGCGATACTAGCGGGAGGACCCGAGAGACCCAGTACTTC. Translated, it gives CASGGDTSGRTRETQYF. The whole variable domain, remainder taken from reference TRBV2 and TRBJ2-5, is EPEVTQTPSHQVTQMGQEVILRCVPISNHLYFYWYRQILGQKVEFLVSFYNNEISEKSEIFDDQFSVERPDGSNFTLKIRSTKLEDSAMYFCASGGDTSGRTRETQYFGPGTRLLVL.

This chain connects TRBV24-1 to TRBJ2-2, with TRBD2 matching over 9 bases. Losses at the gene ends were 4 bases for V and 3 bases for J; bases not matched to a gene: 5. Germline V gives CDR1 KGHDR, CDR2 SFDVKD. The CDR3 covers 16 residues. CDR3 nucleotides: TGTGCCACCAGTGAAATTAGCGGGAGTGACACCGGGGAGCTGTTTTTT. Translated: CATSEISGSDTGELFF.

The chain links TRBV5-1 to TRBJ2-1, with D maybe TRBD1 (6 bases). The V end was cut by 0 bases, the J end by 2 bases, with 12 bases between. The CDR3 totals 16 residues. Germline V gives CDR1 SGHRS, CDR2 YFSETQ. Here the CDR3 DNA reads TGCGCCAGCAGCTTGGACTCCGGGACACCCTACAATGAGCAGTTCTTC. It yields the protein CASSLDSGTPYNEQFF.

The chain combines TRBV19 with TRBJ2-2; no clear D. The CDR3 covers 12 residues. Trimming stripped 6 bases from V and 6 bases from J, with 8 bases between. CDR1 is LNHDA, CDR2 SQIVND, per germline (reference sequence). CDR3 sequence (DNA): TGTGCCAGTAGGACTCATCCCGGGGAGCTGTTTTTT. This sequence encodes CASRTHPGELFF.

The chain recombines TRBV7-2 with TRBJ2-3; weak D call: TRBD1 (5 bases). The CDR3 has 14 residues. Trimming shortened V by 4 bases and J by 5 bases, and 13 bases separated the two germline ends. CDR1 and CDR2 from the germline V gene are SGHTA and FQGNSA. The CDR3 spells CASSSQGFKDTQYF. CDR3 DNA sequence: TGTGCCAGCAGCTCTCAGGGTTTCAAAGATACGCAGTATTTT.

V usage is TRBV6-2 or TRBV6-3 and J usage is TRBJ1-4, with TRBD1 identical over 7 bases. The CDR3 has 14 residues. V dropped 5 bases and J dropped 8; count of bases not matched to a gene: 8. CDR1 and CDR2 (germline): MNHEY, SVGEGT. The CDR3 is CASSLQGLKEKLFF. The DNA of the CDR3 is TGTGCCAGCAGTCTACAGGGGCTCAAGGAAAAACTGTTTTTT.

The chain combines TRBV2 with TRBJ1-2, with 10 bases matching TRBD1. V lost 5 bases to trimming and J lost 7 bases; unmatched junction nucleotides: 10. CDR1 is SNHLY and CDR2 is FYNNEI in the germline V gene. The CDR3 is made up of 15 amino acids. CDR3 sequence: CASSRTGGGFGGYTF. Here the CDR3 DNA reads TGTGCCAGCAGTCGGACAGGGGGTGGTTTCGGTGGCTACACCTTC.

V is TRBV6-2 or TRBV6-3 and J is TRBJ1-5; D possibly corresponds to TRBD1 (6 bases). This CDR3 has 18 amino acids. The V gene's germline CDR1 is MNHEY and CDR2 SVGEGT. The ends were cut back, 0 bases at V and 6 bases at J, with 21 bases in the middle. The DNA for the CDR3 is TGTGCCAGCAGTTACTCGATTTCGTTAGCGGGGGGCTTTCAGCCCCAGCATTTT. It translates to CASSYSISLAGGFQPQHF.

The genes are TRBV7-9 and TRBJ2-1; TRBD2 matches 9 bases. The CDR3 is made up of 12 amino acids. Trimming took 4 bases from V and 9 from J; bases not matched to a gene: 1. CDR1 and CDR2 (germline): SEHNR, FQNEAQ (reference sequence). In DNA, the CDR3 is TGTGCCAGCAGCTCTAGCGGGGTTGAGCAGTTCTTC. Amino acids: CASSSSGVEQFF. Using reference TRBV7-9 and TRBJ2-1 for the parts outside the CDR3, the full variable domain is DTGVSQNPRHKITKRGQNVTFRCDPISEHNRLYWYRQTLGQGPEFLTYFQNEAQLEKSRLLSDRFSAERPKGSFSTLEIQRTEQGDSAMYLCASSSSGVEQFFGPGTRLTVL.

This chain joins TRBV18 and TRBJ1-1; 7 bases align to TRBD1. Germline CDR1 KGHSH, CDR2 LQKENI. Trimming at V came to 3 bases and at J to 4 bases, leaving 11 bases not matched to a gene. The CDR3 runs to 16 residues. The CDR3 is CASSPGQRALVTEAFF. In DNA, the CDR3 is TGTGCCAGCTCACCGGGACAGCGTGCCTTGGTCACTGAAGCTTTCTTT.

CDR3 region: CASSSRLAANTGELFF. The CDR3 DNA is TGTGCCAGCAGCAGCCGACTAGCGGCGAACACCGGGGAGCTGTTTTTT. The chain employs TRBV7-9 and TRBJ2-2; TRBD2 matches at 9 bases. Germline values: CDR1 SEHNR, CDR2 FQNEAQ (reference sequence). With V trimmed by 5 bases and J by 0 bases, 4 bases remained unmatched. The CDR3 runs 16 residues.

The rearrangement links TRBV6-5 to TRBJ1-5; 8 positions agree with TRBD1. Unmatched junction bases numbered 7, after V lost 8 bases and J lost 7 bases. The CDR3 has 13 amino acids. CDR1 is MNHEY, CDR2 SVGAGI, per germline. CDR3: CASQQGVGQPQHF. The CDR3 DNA is TGTGCCAGCCAACAGGGGGTCGGGCAGCCCCAGCATTTT.

The CDR3 region is CASSERGGHTGELFF. The CDR3 DNA is TGTGCCAGCAGTGAGCGGGGGGGGCACACCGGGGAGCTGTTTTTT. The chain recombines TRBV2 with TRBJ2-2; 9 bases agree with TRBD2. Germline V gene sequence: CDR1 SNHLY, CDR2 FYNNEI. Trimming took 3 bases from V and 3 from J; bases not matched to a gene: 2. The CDR3 has 15 residues.

V and J are TRBV3-1 (or the pseudogene TRBV3-2) and TRBJ2-1, with D uncertain. This CDR3 has 17 residues. CDR1 LGHDT and CDR2 YNNKEL come from the germline V gene (reference sequence). Trimming took off 4 bases at V and 0 bases at J, with 16 bases between the two ends. Here the CDR3 reads CASSLSRSPSSYNEQFF. For the CDR3, the DNA is TGTGCCAGCAGCCTGTCGCGGAGCCCTAGCTCCTACAATGAGCAGTTCTTC.

This chain connects TRBV29-1 to TRBJ1-2; 8 bases align to TRBD1. Germline CDR1 and CDR2: SQVTM and ANQGSEA. This CDR3 has 14 residues. Trimming cost V 3 bases and J 2 bases; bases outside gene matches: 5. CDR3 sequence: CSVDSGQGNYGYTF. In DNA, the CDR3 is TGCAGCGTTGATAGCGGACAGGGAAACTATGGCTACACCTTC.

This chain joins TRBV19 and TRBJ2-2; 9 bases are a match to TRBD2. The CDR3 runs to 16 residues. V shed 7 bases, J shed 6 bases, and the junction held 12 bases outside the gene matches. Germline V gene data show CDR1 as LNHDA and CDR2 as SQIVND (reference sequence). The CDR3 here is CASNRWREGRAGELFF. As DNA, the CDR3 is TGTGCCAGTAATAGGTGGCGGGAGGGCCGAGCCGGGGAGCTGTTTTTT.

This chain joins TRBV29-1 and TRBJ1-1; the D gene is possibly TRBD1 (5 bases). The ends were cut back, 3 bases at V and 1 base at J, with 9 bases in the middle. Germline-derived CDR1 and CDR2 are SQVTM and ANQGSEA. The CDR3 covers 13 residues. Here the CDR3 reads CSVDGGTNTEAFF. Written as DNA, the CDR3 is TGCAGCGTTGACGGGGGGACGAACACTGAAGCTTTCTTT.

The chain combines TRBV5-1 with TRBJ1-2; D not resolved. The V gene lost 3 bases and the J gene lost 4 bases, with 13 bases spanning the gap. CDR3 length equals 14 residues. Germline lookup yields CDR1 SGHRS and CDR2 YFSETQ. The CDR3 DNA reads as TGCGCCAGCAGCTCCGCCGGGGTCGGCTATGGCTACACCTTC. This translates into CASSSAGVGYGYTF.

As DNA, the CDR3 is TGTGCCAGTAGTCCCTTGAGCGTCCTGACTTTC. It yields the protein CASSPLSVLTF. The chain employs TRBV19 and TRBJ2-6; D call uncertain. CDR3 length: 11 residues. Germline V lookup: CDR1 LNHDA, CDR2 SQIVND (reference sequence). The ends were cut back, 5 bases at V and 12 bases at J, with 8 bases in the middle.

This rearrangement joins TRBV28 to TRBJ1-1; a weak D match, TRBD1 (5 bases). Trimming removed 7 bases from V and 0 bases from J, with 15 bases in between. The CDR3 is 15 amino acids. Germline CDR1 and CDR2: MDHEN and SYDVKM. CDR3: CASTLDSLMNTEAFF. In DNA, the CDR3 is TGTGCCAGCACCCTCGACAGCCTCATGAACACTGAAGCTTTCTTT. The full variable domain, in which reference TRBV28 and TRBJ1-1 provide the parts outside the CDR3, is DVKVTQSSRYLVKRTGEKVFLECVQDMDHENMFWYRQDPGLGLRLIYFSYDVKMKEKGDIPEGYSVSREKKERFSLILESASTNQTSMYLCASTLDSLMNTEAFFGQGTRLTVV.

V is TRBV5-1 and J is TRBJ2-1; tentative D call: TRBD1 (5 bases). Per germline, CDR1 SGHRS and CDR2 YFSETQ. Trimming took off 7 bases at V and 0 bases at J, with 14 bases between the two ends. CDR3 length: 15 amino acids. CDR3 nucleotide sequence: TGCGCCAGCTTCCGCGACAGTGACTCCTACAATGAGCAGTTCTTC. It encodes CASFRDSDSYNEQFF.

The rearrangement joins TRBV18 to TRBJ2-1; possible D gene TRBD2, 5 bases. Per germline, CDR1 KGHSH and CDR2 LQKENI. The CDR3 extends over 16 amino acids. The germline V and J ends were trimmed by 5 bases and 0 bases, with 14 bases remaining between them. The CDR3 region is CASSGLRTLSYNEQFF. The CDR3 DNA sequence: TGTGCCAGCTCAGGACTCAGGACCCTCTCCTACAATGAGCAGTTCTTC.

The rearrangement links TRBV12-2 to TRBJ2-5; TRBD2 is the table's D call, not checked against the DNA. TRBV12-2 is a listed pseudogene. The CDR3 totals 17 residues. CDR3 amino acids: CASRPEGLAGGPETQYF. DNA for the CDR3: TGTGCAAGTCGCCCGGAGGGACTAGCGGGAGGCCCAGAGACCCAGTACTTC.

This chain uses TRBV14 with TRBJ1-3; 10 bases agree with TRBD1. Trimming cost V 4 bases and J 9 bases; bases outside gene matches: 3. There are 13 residues in the CDR3. CDR1 and CDR2 (germline): SGHDN, FVKESK. The CDR3 loop reads CASSPGQGTTIYF. CDR3 coding DNA: TGTGCCAGCAGCCCGGGACAGGGGACCACCATATATTTT.

The chain links TRBV12-3 or TRBV12-4 to TRBJ1-1; possibly TRBD1 for D (5 bases). Trimming removed 4 bases at V and 4 bases at J, with 10 bases between. This CDR3 spans 13 amino acids. DNA of the CDR3: TGTGCCAGCAGTTCGGGCAGGGTCACTGAAGCTTTCTTT. It yields the protein CASSSGRVTEAFF.